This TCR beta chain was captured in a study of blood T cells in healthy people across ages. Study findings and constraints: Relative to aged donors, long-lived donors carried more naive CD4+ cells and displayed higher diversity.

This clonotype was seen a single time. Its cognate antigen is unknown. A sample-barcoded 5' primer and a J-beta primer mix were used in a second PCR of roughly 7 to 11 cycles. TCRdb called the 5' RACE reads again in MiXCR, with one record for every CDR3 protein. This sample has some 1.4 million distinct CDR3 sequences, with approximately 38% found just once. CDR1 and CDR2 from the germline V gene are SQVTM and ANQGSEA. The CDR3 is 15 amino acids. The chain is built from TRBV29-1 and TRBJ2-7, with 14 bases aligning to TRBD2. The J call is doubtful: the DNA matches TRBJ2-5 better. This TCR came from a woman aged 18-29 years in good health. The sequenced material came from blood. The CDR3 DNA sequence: TGCAGCGTTGAAGGACTAGCGGGAGGGTTGGGGACCCAGTACTTC. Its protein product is CSVEGLAGGLGTQYF.